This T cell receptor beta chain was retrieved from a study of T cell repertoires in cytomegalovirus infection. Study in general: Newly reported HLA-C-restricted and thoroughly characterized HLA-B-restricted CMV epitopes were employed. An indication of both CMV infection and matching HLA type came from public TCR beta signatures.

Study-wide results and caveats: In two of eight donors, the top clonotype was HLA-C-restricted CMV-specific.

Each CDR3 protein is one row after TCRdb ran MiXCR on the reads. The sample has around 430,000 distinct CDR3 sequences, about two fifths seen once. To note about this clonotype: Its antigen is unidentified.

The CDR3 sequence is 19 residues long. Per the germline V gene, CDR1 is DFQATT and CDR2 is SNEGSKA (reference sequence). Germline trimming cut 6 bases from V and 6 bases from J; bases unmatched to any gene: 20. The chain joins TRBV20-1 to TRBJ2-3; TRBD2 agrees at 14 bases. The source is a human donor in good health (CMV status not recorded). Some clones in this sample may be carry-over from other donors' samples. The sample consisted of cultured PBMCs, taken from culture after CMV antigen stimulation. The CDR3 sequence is CSAESGTSGSVVGSDTQYF. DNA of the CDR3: TGCAGTGCGGAATCCGGGACTAGCGGGAGTGTGGTAGGGTCGGATACGCAGTATTTT.